This entry describes one T cell receptor (beta chain). The target antigen is unknown. Trimming pared 4 bases from V and 4 bases from J, leaving 14 bases between. Germline CDR1 and CDR2: SGHNT and YYREEE (reference sequence). This CDR3 contains 14 residues. The data were taken from a study of T cell responses to AZD1222 COVID-19 vaccine. Profiled with immunoSEQ multiplex PCR; TCRdb holds only in-frame clones, not every one. This sample carries 130,000 to 150,000 clones, around 91% of them seen once, and the ten largest clones take around 1.6%. Study findings and constraints: Of spike-specific TCRs, nearly half reportedly target regions left unmutated in variants.

The TCR originated in an adult in good health. The specimen comprised peripheral blood, sampled on day 0 of AZD1222 vaccination. The rearrangement uses TRBV5-4 and TRBJ2-5; a weak D match, TRBD1 (7 bases). CDR3 coding DNA: TGTGCCAGCAGCGTGAGACAGGGAGGAGAGACCCAGTACTTC. Encoded protein: CASSVRQGGETQYF.